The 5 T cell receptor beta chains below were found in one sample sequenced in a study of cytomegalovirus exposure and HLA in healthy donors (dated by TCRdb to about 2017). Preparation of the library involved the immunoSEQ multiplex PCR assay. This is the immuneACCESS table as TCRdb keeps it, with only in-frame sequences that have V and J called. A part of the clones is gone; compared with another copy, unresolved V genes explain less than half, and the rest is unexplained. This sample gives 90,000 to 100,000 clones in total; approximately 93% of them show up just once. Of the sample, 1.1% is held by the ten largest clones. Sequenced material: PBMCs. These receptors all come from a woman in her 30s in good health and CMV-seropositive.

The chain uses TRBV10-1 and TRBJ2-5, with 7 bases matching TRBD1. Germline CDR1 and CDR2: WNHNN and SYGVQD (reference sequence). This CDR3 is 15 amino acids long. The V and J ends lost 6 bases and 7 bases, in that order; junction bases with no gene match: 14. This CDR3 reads CASRPGTALNWTQYF. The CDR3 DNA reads TGCGCCAGCAGACCAGGGACAGCACTAAACTGGACCCAGTACTTC.

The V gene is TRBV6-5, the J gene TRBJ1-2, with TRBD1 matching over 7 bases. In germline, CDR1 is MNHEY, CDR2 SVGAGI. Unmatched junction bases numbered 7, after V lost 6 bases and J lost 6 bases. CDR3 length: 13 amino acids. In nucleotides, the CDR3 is TGTGCCAGCAGCAGACAGGGCGAGAATGGCTACACCTTC. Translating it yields CASSRQGENGYTF.

The CDR3 region is CASSLDIGRNTEAFF. CDR3 nucleotide sequence: TGTGCCAGCAGTTTAGACATCGGTAGGAACACTGAAGCTTTCTTT. The chain couples TRBV28 to TRBJ1-1, with D hard to call. The CDR3 is 15 amino acids. Germline V gene data show CDR1 as MDHEN and CDR2 as SYDVKM. The V and J ends lost 2 bases and 1 base respectively, with 11 bases between them.

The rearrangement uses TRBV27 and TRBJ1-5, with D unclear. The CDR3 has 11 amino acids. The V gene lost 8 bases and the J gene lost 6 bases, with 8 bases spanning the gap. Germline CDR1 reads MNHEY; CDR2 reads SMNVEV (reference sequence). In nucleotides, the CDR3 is TGTGCCAGCGGAGGGATTCAGCCCCAGCATTTT. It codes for CASGGIQPQHF.

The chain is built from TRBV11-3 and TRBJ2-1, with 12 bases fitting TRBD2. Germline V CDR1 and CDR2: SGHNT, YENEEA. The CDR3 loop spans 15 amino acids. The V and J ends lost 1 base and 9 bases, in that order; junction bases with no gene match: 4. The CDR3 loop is CASSLGLAGASEQFF. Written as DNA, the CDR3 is TGTGCCAGCAGCTTAGGACTAGCGGGAGCAAGTGAGCAGTTCTTC.